The 30 T cell receptor beta chains in this list originate from one sample, sequenced in a study of T cell responses to AZD1222 COVID-19 vaccine. Generated by immunoSEQ multiplex PCR, the TCRdb table keeps only in-frame clones and is missing some. The sample consists of approximately 110,000 clones, 88% of them appearing once. Source: peripheral blood, taken on day 0 of AZD1222 vaccination. These receptors all stem from an adult in good health.

V is TRBV2 and J is TRBJ1-1; D gene uncertain. With 6 bases removed from V and 11 bases from J, the gap between germline ends came to 22 bases. Per the germline V gene, CDR1 is SNHLY and CDR2 is FYNNEI. This CDR3 comprises 14 residues. In DNA, the CDR3 is TGTGCCAGCAGCGCCGTGTCAGGTACCCTTGGGGCTTTCTTT. Translating gives CASSAVSGTLGAFF.

CDR3 sequence reads: CASSKRPSSYNEQFF. The CDR3 coding sequence is TGTGCCAGCAGCAAGCGACCTAGCTCCTACAATGAGCAGTTCTTC. The rearrangement uses TRBV7-3 and TRBJ2-1; D is uncertain. Trimming removed 5 bases at V and 0 bases at J, with 11 bases between. This CDR3 region has 15 residues. Germline V lookup: CDR1 SGHTA, CDR2 FQGTGA.

The rearrangement uses TRBV19 and TRBJ1-4; a weak D match, TRBD1 (5 bases). V was trimmed by 4 bases and J by 15 bases, leaving 15 bases between them. This CDR3 has 12 amino acids. CDR1 LNHDA and CDR2 SQIVND come from the germline V gene (reference sequence). The CDR3 region has the DNA TGTGCCAGTAGTACCCCCCCTGGACAATTGTTTTTT. Translating it yields CASSTPPGQLFF.

The chain employs TRBV7-9 and TRBJ1-1; D ambiguous. This CDR3 is 12 amino acids long. V lost 5 bases and J 1 base, leaving 5 bases between the germline ends. The V gene's germline CDR1 is SEHNR and CDR2 FQNEAQ (reference sequence). The CDR3, as DNA: TGTGCCAGCAGCCGGGAGAACACTGAAGCTTTCTTT. Translating gives CASSRENTEAFF.

The genes are TRBV5-4 and TRBJ1-2; 9 bases are a match to TRBD1. This CDR3 region has 14 residues. Germline V gives CDR1 SGHNT, CDR2 YYREEE (reference sequence). The J segment lost 4 bases and the V segment lost 2 bases, leaving 3 bases of the junction unmatched. The CDR3 sequence: CASSFPDRGYGYTF. The CDR3 DNA is TGTGCCAGCAGCTTCCCGGACAGGGGCTATGGCTACACCTTC.

CDR3 loop: CAWSASGRSYNEQFF. The CDR3 DNA is TGTGCCTGGAGTGCCAGCGGGAGGAGCTACAATGAGCAGTTCTTC. The chain links TRBV30 to TRBJ2-1; 9 bases are a match to TRBD2. The V segment lost 1 base and the J segment 3 bases; nucleotides outside the gene matches: 4. CDR3 size: 15 residues. Germline V gene lookup returns CDR1 GTSNPN and CDR2 SVGIG (reference sequence). The variable domain in full, completed from reference TRBV30 and TRBJ2-1, reads SQTIHQWPATLVQPVGSPLSLECTVEGTSNPNLYWYRQAAGRGLQLLFYSVGIGQISSEVPQNLSASRPQDRQFILSSKKLLLSDSGFYLCAWSASGRSYNEQFFGPGTRLTVL.

The chain couples TRBV6-6 to TRBJ1-1, with D perhaps matching TRBD1 (5 bases). The germline V gene encodes CDR1 MNHNY and CDR2 SVGAGI (reference sequence). This CDR3 is 15 amino acids long. V was shortened by 10 bases and J by 8 bases, with 26 bases between the two germline ends. The CDR3 DNA reads TGTGCCACCAGGATATTAGCTCAGGGTCCACTGGAAGCTTTCTTT. Translating gives CATRILAQGPLEAFF.

This chain uses TRBV7-9 with TRBJ1-3; D is undetermined. Deletions cut 1 base from V and 0 bases from J, with 7 bases between. This CDR3 comprises 15 residues. Germline CDR1 reads SEHNR; CDR2 reads FQNEAQ (reference sequence). CDR3 amino acids: CASSLDKDSGNTIYF. Written as DNA, the CDR3 is TGTGCCAGCAGCTTAGACAAAGACTCTGGAAACACCATATATTTT.

The gene calls are TRBV5-1 and TRBJ2-2; D may correspond to TRBD1 or TRBD2 (5 bases each). Per the germline V gene, CDR1 is SGHRS and CDR2 is YFSETQ. With 5 bases removed from V and 7 bases from J, the gap between germline ends came to 15 bases. CDR3 size: 14 residues. CDR3 coding DNA: TGCGCCAGCAGTCGCCCCCGGGACGGCGGGGAGCTGTTTTTT. This sequence encodes CASSRPRDGGELFF. Drawing the rest from reference TRBV5-1 and TRBJ2-2, the complete variable domain is KAGVTQTPRYLIKTRGQQVTLSCSPISGHRSVSWYQQTPGQGLQFLFEYFSETQRNKGNFPGRFSGRQFSNSRSEMNVSTLELGDSALYLCASSRPRDGGELFFGEGSRLTVL.

The chain has TRBV11-3 and TRBJ2-7; 9 bases match TRBD2. Germline V gives CDR1 SGHNT, CDR2 YENEEA. Losses at the gene ends were 7 bases for V and 0 bases for J; bases not matched to a gene: 13. The CDR3 is 17 residues long. The CDR3 sequence is CASNDYPLAGFSYEQYV. CDR3 DNA: TGTGCCAGCAACGATTACCCACTAGCGGGTTTCTCCTACGAGCAGTACGTC.

The sample holds one count of this clone. The V gene is TRBV4-2, the J gene TRBJ2-1; 8 nucleotides agree with TRBD2. Per germline, CDR1 LGHNA and CDR2 YNFKEQ. This CDR3 has 16 amino acids. Trimming at V came to 0 bases and at J to 4 bases, leaving 5 bases not matched to a gene. In DNA form, the CDR3 reads TGTGCCAGCAGCCAAGATGGGACTAGTACGTACAATGAGCAGTTCTTC. It codes for CASSQDGTSTYNEQFF.

The chain links TRBV5-6 to TRBJ1-5; D uncertain. Between the trimmed V and J ends, which lost 0 bases and 5 bases, there was a span of 6 bases. Germline V gene sequence: CDR1 SGHDT, CDR2 YYEEEE. The CDR3 totals 13 residues. The CDR3 sequence is CASSLGWDQPQHF. CDR3 sequence (DNA): TGTGCCAGCAGCTTGGGTTGGGATCAGCCCCAGCATTTT.

V and J are TRBV19 and TRBJ1-5; D is ambiguous. This CDR3 is 16 amino acids long. The germline V and J ends were trimmed by 4 bases and 1 base, with 14 bases remaining between them. Germline CDR1 is LNHDA and CDR2 is SQIVND (reference sequence). CDR3 amino acids: CASSRLRQSSNQPQHF. DNA of the CDR3: TGTGCCAGTAGTAGGCTCAGGCAGTCCAGCAATCAGCCCCAGCATTTT.

This clone was counted only a few times. The chain employs TRBV3-1 (or the pseudogene TRBV3-2) and TRBJ1-1, with a weak D call TRBD1 (5 bases). V was pared by 4 bases and J by 11 bases, with 20 bases between. The V gene's germline CDR1 is LGHDT and CDR2 YNNKEL (reference sequence). The length of the CDR3 is 14 residues. CDR3 sequence (DNA): TGTGCCAGCAGCCCTCCGGGGACCGGCTTGAGGGCTTTCTTT. Its protein is CASSPPGTGLRAFF.

The V and J genes are TRBV4-2 and TRBJ2-1; tentatively, D is TRBD2 (6 bases). Germline CDR1 and CDR2: LGHNA and YNFKEQ. CDR3 length: 17 residues. V was cut by 2 bases and J by 4 bases, with 18 bases left in between. The DNA of the CDR3 is TGTGCCAGCAGCCAAAACCCCCTGGGTAGCGGATACAATGAGCAGTTCTTC. It specifies CASSQNPLGSGYNEQFF.

The chain uses TRBV4-1 and TRBJ2-2; 9 bases are shared with TRBD2. This CDR3 comprises 18 residues. CDR1 MGHRA and CDR2 YSYEKL come from the germline V gene. The V gene end was trimmed by 3 bases and the J gene end by 7 bases; junction bases not matched to a gene: 15. The CDR3 reads CASSQDSTSGLLGGELFF. DNA of the CDR3: TGCGCCAGCAGCCAGGATTCGACTAGCGGCCTTCTAGGCGGGGAGCTGTTTTTT.

V is TRBV9 and J is TRBJ1-3; D possibly corresponds to TRBD1 (5 bases). The V gene lost 0 bases and the J gene lost 0 bases, with 10 bases spanning the gap. Germline CDR1 and CDR2: SGDLS and YYNGEE. This CDR3 has 16 residues. Here the CDR3 reads CASSVVGGDSGNTIYF. The CDR3 nucleotides read TGTGCCAGCAGCGTAGTCGGGGGGGACTCTGGAAACACCATATATTTT.

This clone was observed a handful of times. The sample has other DNA sequences that encode this CDR3 too. CDR3 sequence: CATSDPGATNEKLFF. CDR3 nucleotides: TGTGCCACCAGTGATCCAGGAGCAACTAATGAAAAACTGTTTTTT. The chain is built from TRBV24-1 and TRBJ1-4, with no clear D. The CDR3 length is 15 residues. Trimming cost V 3 bases and J 0 bases, with 7 bases left between them. Germline CDR1 and CDR2: KGHDR and SFDVKD.

This chain connects TRBV3-1 (or the pseudogene TRBV3-2) to TRBJ1-2; 7 positions agree with TRBD1. After removal of 6 bases from V and 5 bases from J, the junction contained 12 bases not matched to a gene. Looked up from germline, CDR1 is LGHDT and CDR2 is YNNKEL (reference sequence). The CDR3 is 15 residues long. CDR3 bases: TGTGCCAGCAGTCAATTGACAGGGATACTTTATGGCTACACCTTC. Protein product: CASSQLTGILYGYTF.

The V call is TRBV4-3, the J call TRBJ2-1; 12 positions agree with TRBD1. The trim removed 5 bases at V and 8 bases at J, leaving 10 bases unmatched. Germline V lookup: CDR1 LGHNA, CDR2 YSLEER. The CDR3 is 16 residues long. The CDR3 loop reads CASSRGAGQGAHEQFF. In DNA, the CDR3 is TGCGCCAGCAGCAGGGGGGCGGGACAGGGGGCTCATGAGCAGTTCTTC.

The chain recombines TRBV28 with TRBJ1-1, with 7 bases fitting TRBD1. Unmatched junction bases numbered 14, after V lost 6 bases and J lost 7 bases. This CDR3 has 15 amino acids. CDR1 MDHEN and CDR2 SYDVKM come from the germline V gene. CDR3 loop: CASSQHQDRWVEAFF. The DNA for the CDR3 is TGTGCCAGCAGCCAGCATCAGGACAGGTGGGTTGAAGCTTTCTTT.

V usage is TRBV6-2 or TRBV6-3 and J usage is TRBJ1-1; no reliable D call. This CDR3 has 19 residues. The V end lost 6 bases, the J end lost 4 bases, and 30 bases lay between the germline ends. CDR1 is MNHEY and CDR2 is SVGEGT in the germline V gene. CDR3 in amino acids: CASSPSSGNIAQRITEAFF. DNA of the CDR3: TGTGCCAGCAGCCCTTCCTCGGGGAATATAGCCCAACGGATCACTGAAGCTTTCTTT.

This chain links TRBV5-1 with TRBJ1-3, with 8 bases fitting TRBD1. The CDR3 sequence is 16 residues long. The ends lost 0 bases at V and 4 bases at J; junction bases unmatched: 6. CDR1 is SGHRS and CDR2 is YFSETQ in the germline V gene. The DNA of the CDR3 is TGCGCCAGCAGCTTGGATGGACAGGGTAACGGAAACACCATATATTTT. Translating it yields CASSLDGQGNGNTIYF. Variable domain in full (rest from reference TRBV5-1 and TRBJ1-3): KAGVTQTPRYLIKTRGQQVTLSCSPISGHRSVSWYQQTPGQGLQFLFEYFSETQRNKGNFPGRFSGRQFSNSRSEMNVSTLELGDSALYLCASSLDGQGNGNTIYFGEGSWLTVV.

The chain couples TRBV28 to TRBJ1-5; 9 bases are a match to TRBD1. The CDR3 consists of 16 residues. The germline gives CDR1 MDHEN, CDR2 SYDVKM. The V gene end was trimmed by 2 bases and the J gene end by 5 bases; junction bases not matched to a gene: 7. CDR3 nucleotides: TGTGCCAGCAGTTTAACGGACAGGGGAGTTTATCAGCCCCAGCATTTT. This gives the protein CASSLTDRGVYQPQHF. The full variable domain, completed using reference TRBV28 and TRBJ1-5, is DVKVTQSSRYLVKRTGEKVFLECVQDMDHENMFWYRQDPGLGLRLIYFSYDVKMKEKGDIPEGYSVSREKKERFSLILESASTNQTSMYLCASSLTDRGVYQPQHFGDGTRLSIL.

V usage is TRBV7-3 and J usage is TRBJ2-6; 9 bases are a match to TRBD1. Germline lookup yields CDR1 SGHTA and CDR2 FQGTGA. V was clipped by 5 bases and J by 2 bases; unmatched bases: 7. The CDR3 consists of 17 residues. The CDR3 region has the DNA TGTGCCAGCAGCCTCCGGGGACAGGGTACTGGGGCCAACGTCCTGACTTTC. It yields the protein CASSLRGQGTGANVLTF.

The chain employs TRBV6-2 or TRBV6-3 and TRBJ2-5, with TRBD1 as a possible D gene (6 bases). The germline V and J ends were trimmed by 5 bases and 2 bases, with 21 bases remaining between them. The germline V gene has CDR1 MNHEY and CDR2 SVGEGT. The CDR3 extends over 17 amino acids. Here the CDR3 reads CASSPFGLQQGQETQYF. In DNA form, the CDR3 reads TGTGCCAGCAGTCCCTTTGGGCTCCAACAGGGACAAGAGACCCAGTACTTC.

The gene calls are TRBV13 and TRBJ2-1, with D unclear. CDR3 length: 13 residues. V lost 5 bases and J lost 7, with 12 bases in between. Germline V gene lookup returns CDR1 PRHDT and CDR2 FYEKMQ (reference sequence). DNA of the CDR3: TGTGCCAGCAGCCCAAGGCTGGGGAATGAGCAGTTCTTC. Protein sequence: CASSPRLGNEQFF.

There are a few counts of this clone. The rearrangement links TRBV21-1 to TRBJ1-3; the table assigns TRBD1, which was not confirmed against the DNA. TRBV21-1 is designated a pseudogene. The CDR3 consists of 16 residues. The CDR3 loop is CASSKDSLRSGNTIYF. CDR3 nucleotide sequence: TGTGCCAGCAGCAAAGACAGCCTCCGCTCTGGAAACACCATATATTTT.

This sequence joins TRBV5-1 and TRBJ2-3, with TRBD2 matching over 7 bases. Germline assignment: CDR1 SGHRS and CDR2 YFSETQ. The J segment lost 1 base and the V segment lost 3 bases, leaving 5 bases of the junction unmatched. The CDR3 contains 15 residues. CDR3 residues: CASSSGGIGTDTQYF. The CDR3 DNA reads as TGCGCCAGCAGCTCCGGGGGGATCGGCACAGATACGCAGTATTTT.

The chain joins TRBV19 to TRBJ2-1, with TRBD2 identical over 14 bases. Germline lookup yields CDR1 LNHDA and CDR2 SQIVND (reference sequence). The CDR3 sequence is 16 residues long. The V and J ends lost 7 bases and 0 bases, in that order; junction bases with no gene match: 2. CDR3 amino acids: CASMGTSGSSYNEQFF. In nucleotides, the CDR3 is TGTGCCAGTATGGGGACTAGCGGGAGCTCCTACAATGAGCAGTTCTTC.